The rows below give T cell receptor beta chains drawn from one sample of a study of blood T cell repertoires in COVID-19. Profiled with immunoSEQ multiplex PCR; TCRdb holds only in-frame clones, not every one. The table includes 100,000 or so clones, roughly 81% detected once. Sequencing was carried out using peripheral blood. These receptors originate from a middle-aged man with active or convalescent COVID-19. Each CDR3 is given with its conserved first and last residue. The order of the fields is J gene, clone size, V gene, D gene, CDR3 DNA, CDR3 protein. D genes are given only for firm matches. Size values are once, few and many counts, or a class for expanded clones, and some rows have none.

j_gene: TRBJ2-7
abundance: few
v_gene: TRBV4-2
d_gene: TRBD1
CDR3nt: TGTGCCAGCAGCCCCCTGGGACAGGGGGCTGCAGAGCAGTACTTC
CDR3aa: CASSPLGQGAAEQYF

j_gene: TRBJ2-1
abundance: NA
v_gene: TRBV7-9
d_gene: TRBD1
CDR3nt: TGTGCCAGCAGCCTAACCGGGACAGGGTACAATGAGCAGTTCTTC
CDR3aa: CASSLTGTGYNEQFF

j_gene: TRBJ1-6
abundance: NA
v_gene: TRBV5-1
d_gene: NA
CDR3nt: TGCGCCAGCAGCTTGAGGAGCCAGGGTAATAATTCACCCCTCCACTTT
CDR3aa: CASSLRSQGNNSPLHF

j_gene: TRBJ1-2
abundance: once
v_gene: TRBV5-6
d_gene: NA
CDR3nt: TGTGCCAGCAAATTCCAAAGTGCCGAGGGCTACACCTTC
CDR3aa: CASKFQSAEGYTF

j_gene: TRBJ1-2
abundance: NA
v_gene: TRBV6-5
d_gene: NA
CDR3nt: TGTGCCAGCAGTTCCCTCTCGACAGGCTATGGCTACACCTTC
CDR3aa: CASSSLSTGYGYTF

j_gene: TRBJ2-1
abundance: NA
v_gene: TRBV7-3
d_gene: NA
CDR3nt: TGTGCCAGCAGCCCAACCTTAGCGAATACAAATGAGCAGTTCTTC
CDR3aa: CASSPTLANTNEQFF

j_gene: TRBJ1-2
abundance: NA
v_gene: TRBV12-3/TRBV12-4
d_gene: NA
CDR3nt: TGTGCCAGCAGTTTAGGTCAAAGCTACACCTTC
CDR3aa: CASSLGQSYTF

j_gene: TRBJ1-5
abundance: NA
v_gene: TRBV27
d_gene: NA
CDR3nt: TGTGCCAGCAGTTTATCGGCGGGAATACCCAATCAGCCCCAGCATTTT
CDR3aa: CASSLSAGIPNQPQHF

j_gene: TRBJ1-6
abundance: NA
v_gene: TRBV12-3/TRBV12-4
d_gene: TRBD1
CDR3nt: TGTGCCAGCAGAAGGGGGCTTGGATCACCCCTCCACTTT
CDR3aa: CASRRGLGSPLHF

j_gene: TRBJ2-1
abundance: NA
v_gene: TRBV9
d_gene: TRBD2
CDR3nt: TGTGCCAGCAGTACCGGGACTAGCGGGGCGAATGAGCAGTTCTTC
CDR3aa: CASSTGTSGANEQFF

j_gene: TRBJ2-5
abundance: NA
v_gene: TRBV7-9
d_gene: NA
CDR3nt: TGTGCCAGCAGCCGATACGGGGACAACCAAGAGACCCAGTACTTC
CDR3aa: CASSRYGDNQETQYF

j_gene: TRBJ2-1
abundance: NA
v_gene: TRBV11-3
d_gene: NA
CDR3nt: TGTGCCAGCAGCTTAGGACATATCTACAATGAGCAGTTCTTC
CDR3aa: CASSLGHIYNEQFF

j_gene: TRBJ2-5
abundance: NA
v_gene: TRBV9
d_gene: TRBD2
CDR3nt: TGTGCCAGCACCTTAGCGGGGGGGCCGAGGGAGACCCAGTACTTC
CDR3aa: CASTLAGGPRETQYF

j_gene: TRBJ1-6
abundance: NA
v_gene: TRBV4-3
d_gene: NA
CDR3nt: TGCGCCAGCAGCCAACGCGCTCTGGTACCCTCCCGAATTTCACCCCTCCACTTT
CDR3aa: CASSQRALVPSRISPLHF

j_gene: TRBJ1-3
abundance: NA
v_gene: TRBV5-4
d_gene: TRBD1
CDR3nt: TGTGCCAGCAGCTTCGGACAGGGGGGATTTATCTCTGGAAACACCATATATTTT
CDR3aa: CASSFGQGGFISGNTIYF

j_gene: TRBJ2-3
abundance: NA
v_gene: TRBV10-1
d_gene: NA
CDR3nt: TGCGCCAGCAGTGAAAACCCCGGGACAACGAGCACAGATACGCAGTATTTT
CDR3aa: CASSENPGTTSTDTQYF

j_gene: TRBJ2-7
abundance: NA
v_gene: TRBV5-1
d_gene: NA
CDR3nt: TGCGCCAGCAGCTTGGTAGGGGACAACTCCTACGAGCAGTACTTC
CDR3aa: CASSLVGDNSYEQYF

j_gene: TRBJ1-6
abundance: NA
v_gene: TRBV3-1/TRBV3-2
d_gene: NA
CDR3nt: TGTGCCAGCAGCCATAACAGGGTCCTCCTCCACTTT
CDR3aa: CASSHNRVLLHF

j_gene: TRBJ2-2
abundance: NA
v_gene: TRBV7-2
d_gene: NA
CDR3nt: TGTGCCAGCAGCTTAGTCACGAACACCGGGGAGCTGTTTTTT
CDR3aa: CASSLVTNTGELFF

j_gene: TRBJ1-2
abundance: once
v_gene: TRBV7-9
d_gene: NA
CDR3nt: TGTGCCATCGGGGAGGGCCCGGGGAGCTATGGCTACACCTTC
CDR3aa: CAIGEGPGSYGYTF

j_gene: TRBJ2-1
abundance: NA
v_gene: TRBV6-5
d_gene: TRBD2
CDR3nt: TGTGCCAGCAGTCCTAGCGGGAGCTCCTACAATGAGCAGTTCTTC
CDR3aa: CASSPSGSSYNEQFF

j_gene: TRBJ2-1
abundance: NA
v_gene: TRBV5-8
d_gene: TRBD2
CDR3nt: TGTGCCAGCAGCTTGGAGCGGGGGGGCAGGGCTGAGCAGTTCTTC
CDR3aa: CASSLERGGRAEQFF

j_gene: TRBJ2-7
abundance: NA
v_gene: TRBV9
d_gene: TRBD2
CDR3nt: TGTGCCAGCAGCTCTCTAGCGGGGGCACACTCCTACGAGCAGTACTTC
CDR3aa: CASSSLAGAHSYEQYF

j_gene: TRBJ1-6
abundance: NA
v_gene: TRBV4-2
d_gene: NA
CDR3nt: TGTGCCAGCAGCCAAGAAGGGGGAAGGGCAGGGCAATCACCCCTCCACTTT
CDR3aa: CASSQEGGRAGQSPLHF

j_gene: TRBJ1-3
abundance: few
v_gene: TRBV11-2
d_gene: TRBD1
CDR3nt: TGTGCCAGCAGCCTTGGGGGGCAGGGGGAAACGAGAGGAAACACCATATATTTT
CDR3aa: CASSLGGQGETRGNTIYF

j_gene: TRBJ2-2
abundance: NA
v_gene: TRBV7-2
d_gene: TRBD1
CDR3nt: TGTGCCAGCAGCTTAGTTGGACAGGGCGTCACCGGGGAGCTGTTTTTT
CDR3aa: CASSLVGQGVTGELFF

j_gene: TRBJ1-3
abundance: NA
v_gene: TRBV14
d_gene: NA
CDR3nt: TGTGCCAGCAGCCAAGATCGTGGCGGTGGAAACACCATATATTTT
CDR3aa: CASSQDRGGGNTIYF